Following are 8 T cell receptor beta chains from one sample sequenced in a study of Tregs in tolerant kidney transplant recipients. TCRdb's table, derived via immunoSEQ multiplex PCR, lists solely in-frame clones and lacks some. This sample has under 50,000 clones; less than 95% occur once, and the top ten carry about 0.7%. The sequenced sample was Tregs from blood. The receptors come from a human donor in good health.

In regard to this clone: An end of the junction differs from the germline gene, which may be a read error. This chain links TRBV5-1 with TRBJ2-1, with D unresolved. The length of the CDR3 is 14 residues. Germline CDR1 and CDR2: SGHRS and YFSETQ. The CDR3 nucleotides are TGCGCCAGCAGCTCGCATAGCTCCTACAATGAGCAGCTCTTC. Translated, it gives CASSSHSSYNEQLF. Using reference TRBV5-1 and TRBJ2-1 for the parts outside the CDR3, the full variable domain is KAGVTQTPRYLIKTRGQQVTLSCSPISGHRSVSWYQQTPGQGLQFLFEYFSETQRNKGNFPGRFSGRQFSNSRSEMNVSTLELGDSALYLCASSSHSSYNEQLFGPGTRLTVL.

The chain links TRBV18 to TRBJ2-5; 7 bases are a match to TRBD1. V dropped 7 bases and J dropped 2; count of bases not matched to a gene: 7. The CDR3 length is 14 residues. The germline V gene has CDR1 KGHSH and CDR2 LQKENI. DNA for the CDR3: TGTGCCAGCTTTTCGAGGGGGCGTCAAGAGACCCAGTACTTC. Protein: CASFSRGRQETQYF.

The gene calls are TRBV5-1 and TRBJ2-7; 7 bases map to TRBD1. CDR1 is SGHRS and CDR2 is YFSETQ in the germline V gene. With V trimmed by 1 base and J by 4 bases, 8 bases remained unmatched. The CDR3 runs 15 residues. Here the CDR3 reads CASSLNPGQEYEQYF. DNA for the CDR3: TGCGCCAGCAGCTTGAACCCCGGACAGGAATACGAGCAGTACTTC.

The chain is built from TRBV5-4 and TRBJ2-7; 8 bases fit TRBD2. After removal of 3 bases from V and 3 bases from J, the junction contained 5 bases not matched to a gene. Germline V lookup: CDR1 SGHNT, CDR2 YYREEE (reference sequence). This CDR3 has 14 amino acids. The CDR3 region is CASSWGAGVYEQYF. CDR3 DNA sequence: TGTGCCAGCAGCTGGGGAGCGGGAGTCTACGAGCAGTACTTC. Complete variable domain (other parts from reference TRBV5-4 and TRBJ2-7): ETGVTQSPTHLIKTRGQQVTLRCSSQSGHNTVSWYQQALGQGPQFIFQYYREEENGRGNFPPRFSGLQFPNYSSELNVNALELDDSALYLCASSWGAGVYEQYFGPGTRLTVT.

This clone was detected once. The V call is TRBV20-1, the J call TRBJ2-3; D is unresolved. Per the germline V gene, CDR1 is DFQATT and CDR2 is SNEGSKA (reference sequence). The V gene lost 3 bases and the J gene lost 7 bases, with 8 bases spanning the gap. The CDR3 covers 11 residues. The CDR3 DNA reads TGCAGTGCTAGTTCCCTAAATACGCAGTATTTT. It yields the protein CSASSLNTQYF.

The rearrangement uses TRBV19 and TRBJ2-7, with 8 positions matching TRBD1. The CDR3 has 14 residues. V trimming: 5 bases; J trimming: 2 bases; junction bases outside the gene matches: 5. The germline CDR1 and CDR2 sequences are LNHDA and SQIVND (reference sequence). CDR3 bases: TGTGCCAGTAGTCCACGGACAGGGCCCTACGAGCAGTACTTC. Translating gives CASSPRTGPYEQYF.

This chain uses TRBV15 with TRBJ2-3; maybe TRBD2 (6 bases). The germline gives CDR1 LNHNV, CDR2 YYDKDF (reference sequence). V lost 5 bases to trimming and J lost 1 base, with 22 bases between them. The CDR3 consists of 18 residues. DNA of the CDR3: TGTGCCACCAGCCAATCGGGGGTGAGGGAATGGGGCACAGATACGCAGTATTTT. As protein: CATSQSGVREWGTDTQYF.

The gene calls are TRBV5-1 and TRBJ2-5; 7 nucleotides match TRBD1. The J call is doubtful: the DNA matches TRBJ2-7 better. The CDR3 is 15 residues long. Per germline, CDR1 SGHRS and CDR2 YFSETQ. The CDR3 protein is CASSLGSTGPYEQYF. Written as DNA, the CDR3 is TGCGCCAGCAGCTTGGGATCGACAGGGCCCTACGAGCAGTACTTC.